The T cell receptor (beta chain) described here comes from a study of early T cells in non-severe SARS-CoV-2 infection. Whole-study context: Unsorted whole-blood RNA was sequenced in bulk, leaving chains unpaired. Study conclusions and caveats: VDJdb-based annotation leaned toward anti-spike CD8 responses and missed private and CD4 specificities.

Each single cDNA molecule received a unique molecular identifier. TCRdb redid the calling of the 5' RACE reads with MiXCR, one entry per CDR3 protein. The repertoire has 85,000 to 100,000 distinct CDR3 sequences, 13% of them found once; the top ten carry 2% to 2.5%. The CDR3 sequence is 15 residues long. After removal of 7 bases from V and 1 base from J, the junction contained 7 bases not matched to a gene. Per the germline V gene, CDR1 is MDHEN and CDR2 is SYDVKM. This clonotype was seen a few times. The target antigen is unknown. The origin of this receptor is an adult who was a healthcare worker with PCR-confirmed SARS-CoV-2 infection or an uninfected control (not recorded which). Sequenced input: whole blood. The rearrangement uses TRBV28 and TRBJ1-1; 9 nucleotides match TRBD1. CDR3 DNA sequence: TGTGCCAGCATGGGAACAGGGGGCTGGAACACTGAAGCTTTCTTT. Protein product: CASMGTGGWNTEAFF. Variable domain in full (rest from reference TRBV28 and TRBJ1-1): DVKVTQSSRYLVKRTGEKVFLECVQDMDHENMFWYRQDPGLGLRLIYFSYDVKMKEKGDIPEGYSVSREKKERFSLILESASTNQTSMYLCASMGTGGWNTEAFFGQGTRLTVV.